This TCR beta chain was recovered during a study of shared clonotypes between healthy human individuals. Assay used: immunoSEQ multiplex PCR; TCRdb lists only in-frame clones, some missing. The sample lists 2 million to 2.5 million clones; over 90% were seen once. About this clone itself: The antigen is unknown. The sample carries other DNA sequences with the same CDR3.

The CDR3 is made up of 11 amino acids. The V end was cut by 2 bases, the J end by 4 bases, with 3 bases between. CDR1 and CDR2 from the germline V gene are SEHNR and FQNEAQ (reference sequence). Whole-study results and caveats: Larger richness was generally estimated for naive than memory subsets.

The TCR comes from a man between 18 and 29 years old in good health. Some clones in this sample may be carry-over from other donors' samples. The source material was naive CD4+ T cells from PBMCs. Documented subset: CD45RA+ positively selected. The chain employs TRBV7-9 and TRBJ2-7; D gene unclear. This chain's CDR3 is CASSLSYEQYF. CDR3 coding DNA: TGTGCCAGCAGCTTAAGTTACGAGCAGTACTTC.